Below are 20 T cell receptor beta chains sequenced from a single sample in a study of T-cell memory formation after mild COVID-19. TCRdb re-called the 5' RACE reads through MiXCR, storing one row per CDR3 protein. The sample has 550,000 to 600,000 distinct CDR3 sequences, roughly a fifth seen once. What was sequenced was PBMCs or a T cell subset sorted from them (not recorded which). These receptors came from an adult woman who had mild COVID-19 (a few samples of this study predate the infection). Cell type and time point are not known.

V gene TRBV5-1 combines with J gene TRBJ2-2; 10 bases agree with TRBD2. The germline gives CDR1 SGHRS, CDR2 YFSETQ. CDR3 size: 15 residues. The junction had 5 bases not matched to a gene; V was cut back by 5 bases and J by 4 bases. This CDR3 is CASRITSGATGELFF. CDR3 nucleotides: TGCGCCAGCAGGATTACTAGCGGGGCCACCGGGGAGCTGTTTTTT.

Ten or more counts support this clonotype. The CDR3 loop reads CASSLVRDRADTQYF. The CDR3 DNA reads as TGCGCCAGCAGCTTGGTGCGGGATAGGGCAGATACGCAGTATTTT. The chain uses TRBV5-1 and TRBJ2-3, with D possibly being TRBD2 (6 bases). Trimming left V 0 bases short and J 4 bases short, with 12 bases between. The CDR3 loop spans 15 amino acids. The V gene's germline CDR1 is SGHRS and CDR2 YFSETQ.

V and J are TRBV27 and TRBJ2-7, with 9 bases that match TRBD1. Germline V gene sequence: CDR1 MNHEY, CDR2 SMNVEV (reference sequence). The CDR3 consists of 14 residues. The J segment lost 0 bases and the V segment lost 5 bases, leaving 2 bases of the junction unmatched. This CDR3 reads CASSMDRGSYEQYF. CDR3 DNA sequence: TGTGCCAGCAGTATGGACAGGGGCTCCTACGAGCAGTACTTC.

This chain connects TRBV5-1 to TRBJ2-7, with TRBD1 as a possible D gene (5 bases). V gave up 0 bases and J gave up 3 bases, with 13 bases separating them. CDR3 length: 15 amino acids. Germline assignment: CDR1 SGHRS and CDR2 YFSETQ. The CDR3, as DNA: TGCGCCAGCAGCTTGGGCGATGGGGCCTACTACGAGCAGTACTTC. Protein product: CASSLGDGAYYEQYF.

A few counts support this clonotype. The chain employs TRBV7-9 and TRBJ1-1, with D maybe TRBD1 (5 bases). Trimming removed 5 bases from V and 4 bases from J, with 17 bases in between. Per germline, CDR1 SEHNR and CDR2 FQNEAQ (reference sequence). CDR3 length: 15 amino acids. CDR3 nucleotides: TGTGCCAGCAGCCCATGGGCAGGGTACGGCACTGAAGCTTTCTTT. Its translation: CASSPWAGYGTEAFF.

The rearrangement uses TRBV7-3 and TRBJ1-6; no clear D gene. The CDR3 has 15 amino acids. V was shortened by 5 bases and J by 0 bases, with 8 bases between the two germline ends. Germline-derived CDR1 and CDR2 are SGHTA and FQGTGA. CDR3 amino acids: CASSLDFSYNSPLHF. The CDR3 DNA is TGTGCCAGCAGCCTTGACTTCTCCTATAATTCACCCCTCCACTTT.

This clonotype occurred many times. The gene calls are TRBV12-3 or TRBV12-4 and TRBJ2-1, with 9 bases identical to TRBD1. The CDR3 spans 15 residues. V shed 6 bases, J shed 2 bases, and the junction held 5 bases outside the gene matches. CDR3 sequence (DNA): TGTGCCAGCAGCCCCGGGACAGGGACCTACAATGAGCAGTTCTTC. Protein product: CASSPGTGTYNEQFF.

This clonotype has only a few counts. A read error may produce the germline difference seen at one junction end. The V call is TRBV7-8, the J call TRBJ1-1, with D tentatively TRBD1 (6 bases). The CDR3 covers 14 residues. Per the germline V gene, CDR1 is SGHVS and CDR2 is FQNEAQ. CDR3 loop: CASRLGGGFVEAFF. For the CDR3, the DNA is TGTGCCAGCAGGTTAGGGGGGGGCTTCGTTGAAGCTTTCTTT.

The DNA of the CDR3 is TGTGCCAGCAGCCTTAGCGGAAACCCCTACGAGCAGTACTTC. Encoded protein: CASSLSGNPYEQYF. The chain uses TRBV11-3 and TRBJ2-7; D is perhaps TRBD2 (6 bases). V lost 5 bases and J 2 bases, leaving 13 bases between the germline ends. Germline values: CDR1 SGHNT, CDR2 YENEEA. The CDR3 loop spans 14 amino acids.

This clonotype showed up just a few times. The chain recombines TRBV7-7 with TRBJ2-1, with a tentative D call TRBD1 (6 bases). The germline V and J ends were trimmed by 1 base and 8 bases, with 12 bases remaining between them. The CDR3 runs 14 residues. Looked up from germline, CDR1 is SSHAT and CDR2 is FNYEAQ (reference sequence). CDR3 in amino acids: CASSLGSRGDEQFF. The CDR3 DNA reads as TGTGCCAGCAGCTTAGGTTCCAGGGGTGATGAGCAGTTCTTC.

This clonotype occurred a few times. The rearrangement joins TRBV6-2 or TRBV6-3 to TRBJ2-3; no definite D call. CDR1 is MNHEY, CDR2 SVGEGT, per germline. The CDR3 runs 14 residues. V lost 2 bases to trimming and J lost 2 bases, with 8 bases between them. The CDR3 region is CASSYMENTDTQYF. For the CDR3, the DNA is TGTGCCAGCAGTTACATGGAGAACACAGATACGCAGTATTTT.

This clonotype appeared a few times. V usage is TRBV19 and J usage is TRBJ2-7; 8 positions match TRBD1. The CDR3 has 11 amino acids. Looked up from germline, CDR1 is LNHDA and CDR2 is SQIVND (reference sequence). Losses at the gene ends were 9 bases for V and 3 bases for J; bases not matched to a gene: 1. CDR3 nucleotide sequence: TGTGCCAGGACAGGGGTCTACGAGCAGTACTTC. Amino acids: CARTGVYEQYF. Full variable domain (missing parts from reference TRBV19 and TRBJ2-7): DGGITQSPKYLFRKEGQNVTLSCEQNLNHDAMYWYRQDPGQGLRLIYYSQIVNDFQKGDIAEGYSVSREKKESFPLTVTSAQKNPTAFYLCARTGVYEQYFGPGTRLTVT.

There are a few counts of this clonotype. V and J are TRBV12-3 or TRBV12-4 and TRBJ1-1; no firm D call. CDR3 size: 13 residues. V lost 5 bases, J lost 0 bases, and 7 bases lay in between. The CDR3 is CASSPFLNTEAFF. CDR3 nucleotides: TGTGCCAGCAGTCCCTTCCTGAACACTGAAGCTTTCTTT.

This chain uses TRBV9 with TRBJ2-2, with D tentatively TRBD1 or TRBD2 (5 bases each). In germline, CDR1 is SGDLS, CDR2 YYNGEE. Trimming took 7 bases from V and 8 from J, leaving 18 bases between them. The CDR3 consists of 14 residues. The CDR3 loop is CASGDGVAPGELFF. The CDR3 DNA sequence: TGTGCCAGCGGGGACGGGGTGGCACCAGGGGAGCTGTTTTTT.

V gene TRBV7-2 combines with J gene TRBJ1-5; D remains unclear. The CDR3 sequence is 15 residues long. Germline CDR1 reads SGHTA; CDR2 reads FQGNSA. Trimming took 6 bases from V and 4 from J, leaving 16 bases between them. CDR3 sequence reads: CASRSGVLGNQPQHF. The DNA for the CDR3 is TGTGCCAGCAGATCCGGGGTGTTAGGAAATCAGCCCCAGCATTTT.

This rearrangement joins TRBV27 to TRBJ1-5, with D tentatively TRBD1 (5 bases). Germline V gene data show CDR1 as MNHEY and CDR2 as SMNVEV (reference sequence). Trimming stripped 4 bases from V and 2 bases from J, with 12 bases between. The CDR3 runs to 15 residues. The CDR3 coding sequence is TGTGCCAGCAGTTCTCCAGGGACCGGCAATCAGCCCCAGCATTTT. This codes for CASSSPGTGNQPQHF.

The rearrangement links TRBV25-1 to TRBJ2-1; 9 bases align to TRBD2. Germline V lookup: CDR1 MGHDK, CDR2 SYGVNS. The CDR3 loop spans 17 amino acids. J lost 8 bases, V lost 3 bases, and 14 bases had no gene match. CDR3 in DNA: TGTGCCAGCAGTGACCCGGCGCCCAGCGGGAGGATCGATGAGCAGTTCTTC. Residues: CASSDPAPSGRIDEQFF.

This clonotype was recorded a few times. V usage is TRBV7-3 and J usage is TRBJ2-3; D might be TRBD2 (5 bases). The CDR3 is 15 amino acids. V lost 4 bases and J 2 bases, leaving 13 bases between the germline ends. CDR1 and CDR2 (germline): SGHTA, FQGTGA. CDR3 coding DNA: TGTGCCAGCAGCTCAACCGGGATAGTCACAGATACGCAGTATTTT. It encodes CASSSTGIVTDTQYF.

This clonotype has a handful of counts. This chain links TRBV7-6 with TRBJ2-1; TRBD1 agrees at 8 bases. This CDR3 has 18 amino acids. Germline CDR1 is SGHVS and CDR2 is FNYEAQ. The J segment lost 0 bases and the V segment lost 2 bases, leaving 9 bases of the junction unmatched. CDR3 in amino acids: CASSLLPGQETSYNEQFF. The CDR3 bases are TGTGCCAGCAGCTTACTTCCGGGACAGGAGACCTCCTACAATGAGCAGTTCTTC.

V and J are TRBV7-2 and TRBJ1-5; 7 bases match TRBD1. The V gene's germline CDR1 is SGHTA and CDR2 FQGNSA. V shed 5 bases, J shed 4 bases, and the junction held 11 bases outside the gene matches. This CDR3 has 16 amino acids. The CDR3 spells CASSPIPGQVNQPQHF. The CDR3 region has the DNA TGTGCCAGCAGCCCCATCCCCGGACAGGTTAATCAGCCCCAGCATTTT.